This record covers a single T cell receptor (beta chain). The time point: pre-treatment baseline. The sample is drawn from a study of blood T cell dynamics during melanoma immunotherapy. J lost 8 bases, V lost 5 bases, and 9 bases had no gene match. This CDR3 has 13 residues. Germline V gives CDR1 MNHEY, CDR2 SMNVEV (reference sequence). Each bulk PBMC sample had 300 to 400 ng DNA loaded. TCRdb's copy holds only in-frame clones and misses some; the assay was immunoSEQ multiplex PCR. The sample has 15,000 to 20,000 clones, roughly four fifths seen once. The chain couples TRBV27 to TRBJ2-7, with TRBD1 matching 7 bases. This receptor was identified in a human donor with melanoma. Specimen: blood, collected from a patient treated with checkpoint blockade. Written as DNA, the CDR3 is TGTGCCAGCAGTCTGGGACAGTTAGTTAAGCAGTACTTC. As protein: CASSLGQLVKQYF.